These 32 T cell receptor beta chains share one sample of origin, sequenced in a study of cytomegalovirus exposure and HLA in healthy donors. Amplification used 60 Vbeta primers and 13 Jbeta primers. TCRdb keeps only in-frame clones here, not all; method: immunoSEQ multiplex PCR. The sample contains roughly 66,000 clones, approximately 60% of which appear only once. The sequencing sample was made of PBMCs. These TCRs come from a woman aged 50 to 60 in good health and CMV-seronegative.

The V gene is TRBV7-2, the J gene TRBJ2-3; D unclear. Germline loops: CDR1 SGHTA, CDR2 FQGNSA. V lost 8 bases, J lost 7 bases, and 10 bases lay in between. The length of the CDR3 is 11 residues. The CDR3 sequence: CASADRYTQYF. CDR3 nucleotide sequence: TGTGCCAGCGCCGATCGGTATACGCAGTATTTT.

This chain joins TRBV19 and TRBJ1-5, with D possibly matching TRBD1 (5 bases). Germline CDR1 and CDR2: LNHDA and SQIVND (reference sequence). Trimming removed 5 bases at V and 2 bases at J, with 10 bases between. The CDR3 has 14 amino acids. In nucleotides, the CDR3 is TGTGCCAGTAGTCGCGCAGGGCGCAATCAGCCCCAGCATTTT. Its translation: CASSRAGRNQPQHF.

This clone has a handful of counts. The gene calls are TRBV6-5 and TRBJ1-1; maybe TRBD1 (5 bases). This CDR3 is built from 15 residues. Germline V lookup: CDR1 MNHEY, CDR2 SVGAGI. The germline V and J ends were trimmed by 4 bases and 8 bases, with 20 bases remaining between them. CDR3 sequence (DNA): TGTGCCAGCAGTTCCTACTCCGCCCCCCGGGGGGAAGCTTTCTTT. The encoded protein is CASSSYSAPRGEAFF.

V usage is TRBV6-5 and J usage is TRBJ2-7, with 7 bases lining up with TRBD1. The CDR3 has 12 residues. The ends lost 10 bases at V and 0 bases at J; junction bases unmatched: 3. Germline-derived CDR1 and CDR2 are MNHEY and SVGAGI. CDR3 region: CATRQGSYEQYF. CDR3 nucleotide sequence: TGTGCCACAAGACAGGGCTCCTACGAGCAGTACTTC.

The chain links TRBV2 to TRBJ1-2; D perhaps matches TRBD1 (5 bases). Germline V gene lookup returns CDR1 SNHLY and CDR2 FYNNEI. The length of the CDR3 is 15 residues. Trimming removed 2 bases at V and 3 bases at J, with 13 bases between. CDR3 region: CASSEIRATDYGYTF. The DNA of the CDR3 is TGTGCCAGCAGTGAAATCAGGGCCACGGACTATGGCTACACCTTC.

The chain employs TRBV15 and TRBJ1-1; tentative D call: TRBD1 (6 bases). The germline V gene has CDR1 LNHNV and CDR2 YYDKDF (reference sequence). Trimming removed 1 base at V and 3 bases at J, with 6 bases between. This CDR3 is built from 13 residues. The CDR3 coding sequence is TGTGCCACCAGCAGAGCAGGGGACACTGAAGCTTTCTTT. Translating gives CATSRAGDTEAFF.

The rearrangement links TRBV7-3 to TRBJ2-1, with TRBD2 matching over 9 bases. CDR1 SGHTA and CDR2 FQGTGA come from the germline V gene. The CDR3 covers 15 residues. J was trimmed by 2 bases and V by 6 bases; bases with no gene match: 5. CDR3 sequence reads: CASRDAGGPYNEQFF. The CDR3 DNA is TGTGCCAGCAGGGATGCGGGAGGGCCCTACAATGAGCAGTTCTTC.

The genes are TRBV7-9 and TRBJ1-1; unclear D gene. With 5 bases removed from V and 5 bases from J, the gap between germline ends came to 21 bases. CDR1 is SEHNR and CDR2 is FQNEAQ in the germline V gene (reference sequence). CDR3 length: 16 amino acids. CDR3 sequence: CASSLEVGEVKTEAFF. CDR3 bases: TGTGCCAGCAGCCTCGAGGTCGGAGAAGTAAAGACTGAAGCTTTCTTT.

The chain links TRBV2 to TRBJ2-5, with D possibly matching TRBD1 (7 bases). This CDR3 comprises 15 residues. Germline V gene lookup returns CDR1 SNHLY and CDR2 FYNNEI. The ends were cut back, 3 bases at V and 5 bases at J, with 16 bases in the middle. The CDR3 loop reads CASSDRGTVGETQYF. For the CDR3, the DNA is TGTGCCAGCAGTGACAGGGGGACTGTGGGGGAGACCCAGTACTTC.

The rearrangement uses TRBV19 and TRBJ1-1, with D uncertain. CDR1 is LNHDA and CDR2 is SQIVND in the germline V gene (reference sequence). V was cut by 5 bases and J by 3 bases, with 13 bases left in between. CDR3 length: 14 residues. The CDR3 sequence: CASSFVRGDTEAFF. The CDR3, as DNA: TGTGCCAGTAGTTTTGTGAGAGGTGACACTGAAGCTTTCTTT. The full variable domain, completed using reference TRBV19 and TRBJ1-1, is DGGITQSPKYLFRKEGQNVTLSCEQNLNHDAMYWYRQDPGQGLRLIYYSQIVNDFQKGDIAEGYSVSREKKESFPLTVTSAQKNPTAFYLCASSFVRGDTEAFFGQGTRLTVV.

The chain uses TRBV29-1 and TRBJ2-5; the match to TRBD1 covers 8 bases. With the DNA end fitting TRBJ2-7 better, the J assignment may be wrong. Germline CDR1 is SQVTM and CDR2 is ANQGSEA. The CDR3 totals 11 residues. This CDR3 is CSVGTGYEQYF. CDR3 bases: TGCAGCGTTGGGACAGGGTACGAGCAGTACTTC.

The chain has TRBV7-2 and TRBJ1-4, with D tentatively TRBD1 (6 bases). Germline-derived CDR1 and CDR2 are SGHTA and FQGNSA. The CDR3 is made up of 15 amino acids. The ends were cut back, 0 bases at V and 5 bases at J, with 10 bases in the middle. The CDR3 region is CASSLAGARNEKLFF. DNA for the CDR3: TGTGCCAGCAGCTTAGCGGGGGCTAGAAATGAAAAACTGTTTTTT. Variable domain in full (rest from reference TRBV7-2 and TRBJ1-4): GAGVSQSPSNKVTEKGKDVELRCDPISGHTALYWYRQSLGQGLEFLIYFQGNSAPDKSGLPSDRFSAERTGGSVSTLTIQRTQQEDSAVYLCASSLAGARNEKLFFGSGTQLSVL.

The gene calls are TRBV5-1 and TRBJ2-3, with D maybe TRBD1 (8 bases). The CDR3 has 15 residues. Germline CDR1 SGHRS, CDR2 YFSETQ. V was clipped by 4 bases and J by 3 bases, with 15 bases between them. This CDR3 is CASSQGAGETDTQYF. The CDR3 coding sequence is TGCGCCAGCAGCCAGGGGGCGGGAGAAACAGATACGCAGTATTTT. The full variable domain, rest sourced from reference TRBV5-1 and TRBJ2-3, is KAGVTQTPRYLIKTRGQQVTLSCSPISGHRSVSWYQQTPGQGLQFLFEYFSETQRNKGNFPGRFSGRQFSNSRSEMNVSTLELGDSALYLCASSQGAGETDTQYFGPGTRLTVL.

This clone has just a few counts. The chain links TRBV6-1 to TRBJ1-3; tentative D call: TRBD1 (5 bases). Trimming removed 4 bases at V and 5 bases at J, with 9 bases between. This CDR3 comprises 13 residues. Per the germline V gene, CDR1 is MNHNS and CDR2 is SASEGT. CDR3: CASSVRERNTIYF. CDR3 in DNA: TGTGCCAGCAGTGTCAGGGAAAGAAACACCATATATTTT.

The genes are TRBV7-2 and TRBJ1-2; D is perhaps TRBD1 (6 bases). Trimming removed 5 bases at V and 4 bases at J, with 14 bases between. The germline V gene has CDR1 SGHTA and CDR2 FQGNSA. The length of the CDR3 is 14 residues. CDR3 loop: CASSLRDTSYGYTF. DNA for the CDR3: TGTGCCAGCAGCCTCCGGGACACAAGCTATGGCTACACCTTC.

The V and J genes are TRBV5-4 and TRBJ2-7; D gene ambiguous. The germline V gene encodes CDR1 SGHNT and CDR2 YYREEE (reference sequence). The CDR3 contains 18 residues. Trimming removed 5 bases at V and 10 bases at J, with 34 bases between. CDR3 protein: CASRPTSSIGGPFGLQYF. The CDR3 DNA follows: TGTGCCAGCAGACCGACATCAAGCATAGGTGGGCCTTTCGGCCTACAGTACTTC.

The rearrangement joins TRBV7-3 to TRBJ2-7; 9 nucleotides align to TRBD2. Germline trimming cut 5 bases from V and 6 bases from J; bases unmatched to any gene: 8. CDR3 length: 14 residues. CDR1 and CDR2 from the germline V gene are SGHTA and FQGTGA. CDR3: CASSRSGSGGEQYF. CDR3 sequence (DNA): TGTGCCAGCAGCCGTAGCGGGAGCGGTGGCGAGCAGTACTTC.

This clone occurred once. The chain recombines TRBV28 with TRBJ1-1, with D possibly being TRBD1 (6 bases). The CDR3 is made up of 11 amino acids. Per the germline V gene, CDR1 is MDHEN and CDR2 is SYDVKM. Trimming pared 4 bases from V and 11 bases from J, leaving 11 bases between. The CDR3 coding sequence is TGTGCCAGCAGTTACAGGGATACGGCTTTCTTT. This translates into CASSYRDTAFF. The whole variable domain, remainder taken from reference TRBV28 and TRBJ1-1, is DVKVTQSSRYLVKRTGEKVFLECVQDMDHENMFWYRQDPGLGLRLIYFSYDVKMKEKGDIPEGYSVSREKKERFSLILESASTNQTSMYLCASSYRDTAFFGQGTRLTVV.

This clone is a singleton in its sample. This sequence joins TRBV9 and TRBJ1-5, with D possibly matching TRBD1 (6 bases). V lost 2 bases to trimming and J lost 8 bases, with 14 bases between them. Per the germline V gene, CDR1 is SGDLS and CDR2 is YYNGEE. The CDR3 is 14 residues long. The CDR3, as DNA: TGTGCCAGCAGCGTCGAACAGGGTAGGGAGCCCCAGCATTTT. Its translation is CASSVEQGREPQHF.

The V gene is TRBV7-9, the J gene TRBJ2-1, with 9 bases matching TRBD2. Trimming removed 6 bases from V and 0 bases from J; junction bases left unmatched: 3. The CDR3 loop spans 15 amino acids. Per the germline V gene, CDR1 is SEHNR and CDR2 is FQNEAQ (reference sequence). The CDR3 region has the DNA TGTGCCAGCAGACCAGCGGGAGGCTCCTACAATGAGCAGTTCTTC. Translated: CASRPAGGSYNEQFF.

The chain employs TRBV5-1 and TRBJ2-1, with no clear D. CDR3 length equals 13 residues. Trimming stripped 2 bases from V and 6 bases from J, with 9 bases between. CDR1 is SGHRS and CDR2 is YFSETQ in the germline V gene. The CDR3 nucleotides are TGCGCCAGCAGCTTACCCTGGAGCAATGAGCAGTTCTTC. This sequence encodes CASSLPWSNEQFF.

The chain carries TRBV4-3 and TRBJ1-2; 12 bases map to TRBD1. The CDR3 has 16 amino acids. Germline CDR1 LGHNA, CDR2 YSLEER. Germline trimming cut 6 bases from V and 6 bases from J; bases unmatched to any gene: 11. CDR3 region: CASSLAMGQGADGYTF. Here the CDR3 DNA reads TGCGCCAGCAGTCTTGCCATGGGACAGGGGGCGGATGGCTACACCTTC.

This clone was seen more than once but under ten times. The chain combines TRBV10-1 with TRBJ2-1, with D unclear. The CDR3 is 12 amino acids. Germline V gene lookup returns CDR1 WNHNN and CDR2 SYGVQD (reference sequence). V gave up 8 bases and J gave up 3 bases, with 8 bases separating them. Here the CDR3 reads CASGDFYNEQFF. Here the CDR3 DNA reads TGCGCCAGCGGCGACTTCTACAATGAGCAGTTCTTC.

The chain combines TRBV10-3 with TRBJ1-1; no clear D gene. Trimming took 10 bases from V and 1 from J, leaving 10 bases between them. The CDR3 is 12 amino acids. CDR1 is ENHRY, CDR2 SYGVKD, per germline. The DNA for the CDR3 is TGTGCCACCCTCCGGGAGAACACTGAAGCTTTCTTT. Translating gives CATLRENTEAFF.

The chain is built from TRBV6-6 and TRBJ1-1, with a possible D match to TRBD1 (6 bases). V lost 6 bases and J lost 1, with 9 bases in between. CDR1 and CDR2 from the germline V gene are MNHNY and SVGAGI (reference sequence). There are 13 residues in the CDR3. The CDR3 DNA sequence: TGTGCCAGCAGCGTGGGGGCGAACACTGAAGCTTTCTTT. It translates to CASSVGANTEAFF.

The CDR3 DNA reads as TGTGCCAGCAGAGAGATAGCGGCTGGCGGGTCCAAGCAGTTCTTC. Its translation is CASREIAAGGSKQFF. The chain couples TRBV2 to TRBJ2-1; a possible D gene is TRBD2 (6 bases). V lost 6 bases and J 11 bases, leaving 23 bases between the germline ends. This CDR3 is built from 15 residues. In germline, CDR1 is SNHLY, CDR2 FYNNEI.

This clone has only a few counts. The chain joins TRBV10-3 to TRBJ2-7; D not resolved. The CDR3 runs to 11 residues. Germline V gene lookup returns CDR1 ENHRY and CDR2 SYGVKD. V was pared by 4 bases and J by 7 bases, with 8 bases between. The CDR3 here is CAISGVQEQYF. CDR3 bases: TGTGCCATCAGTGGAGTACAGGAGCAGTACTTC.

Here the CDR3 DNA reads TGTGCCAGCAGCCGAGATCAGGGAGGCTATGGCTACACCTTC. This sequence encodes CASSRDQGGYGYTF. The chain combines TRBV7-9 with TRBJ1-2; a possible D gene is TRBD1 (5 bases). The ends were cut back, 5 bases at V and 4 bases at J, with 14 bases in the middle. The germline gives CDR1 SEHNR, CDR2 FQNEAQ (reference sequence). This CDR3 region has 14 residues.

This rearrangement joins TRBV29-1 to TRBJ1-2; D not certain. Germline CDR1 and CDR2: SQVTM and ANQGSEA. Trimming took 7 bases from V and 7 from J, leaving 13 bases between them. The CDR3 length is 11 residues. In DNA, the CDR3 is TGCAGCGACCATGACACGGTTGGCTACACCTTC. It translates to CSDHDTVGYTF.

This CDR3 is CASSLVGRGYGYTF. CDR3 bases: TGTGCCAGCAGCTTGGTGGGGCGCGGCTATGGCTACACCTTC. The chain is built from TRBV7-2 and TRBJ1-2, with TRBD1 as a possible D gene (5 bases). The germline V and J ends were trimmed by 3 bases and 4 bases, with 12 bases remaining between them. From germline, CDR1 is SGHTA and CDR2 FQGNSA. The CDR3 sequence is 14 residues long. Combining the CDR3 with reference TRBV7-2 and TRBJ1-2 gives the whole variable domain GAGVSQSPSNKVTEKGKDVELRCDPISGHTALYWYRQSLGQGLEFLIYFQGNSAPDKSGLPSDRFSAERTGGSVSTLTIQRTQQEDSAVYLCASSLVGRGYGYTFGSGTRLTVV.

The chain combines TRBV4-3 with TRBJ2-5; D unresolved. Trimming took 1 base from V and 2 from J, leaving 11 bases between them. CDR1 and CDR2 (germline): LGHNA, YSLEER. The CDR3 sequence is 15 residues long. The CDR3 bases are TGCGCCAGCAGCCAAGGAAGTTCGCGGCAAGAGACCCAGTACTTC. It codes for CASSQGSSRQETQYF.

The chain couples TRBV27 to TRBJ1-1; D not resolved. The V gene's germline CDR1 is MNHEY and CDR2 SMNVEV (reference sequence). Trimming left V 0 bases short and J 1 base short, with 9 bases between. The CDR3 contains 15 residues. CDR3 amino acids: CASSLSIEGNTEAFF. CDR3 sequence (DNA): TGTGCCAGCAGTTTATCGATCGAGGGGAACACTGAAGCTTTCTTT.